The 17 T cell receptor beta chains presented below share a single source sample, sequenced in a study of blood T cell repertoires in COVID-19. Sequencing used immunoSEQ multiplex PCR; TCRdb keeps in-frame clones, though not all of them. This table holds about 200,000 clones, approximately 80% found once. The sequencing sample was made of PBMCs or T cells enriched from blood (not recorded which). Source of these receptors: a woman between 45 and 60 years old with acute COVID-19.

The J gene is TRBJ2-1, the V gene TRBV18, with 10 bases fitting TRBD2. Looked up from germline, CDR1 is KGHSH and CDR2 is LQKENI. The CDR3 is 17 amino acids. V shed 4 bases, J shed 7 bases, and the junction held 13 bases outside the gene matches. The DNA for the CDR3 is TGTGCCAGCTCACAAGACCCCATGAGTAGCGGGAGGAATGAGCAGTTCTTC. This encodes CASSQDPMSSGRNEQFF.

The chain combines TRBV5-6 with TRBJ1-2, with TRBD1 matching over 7 bases. CDR3 length: 13 residues. V shed 1 base and J 7 bases; nucleotides not matched to a gene: 4. From germline, CDR1 is SGHDT and CDR2 YYEEEE. The CDR3 DNA reads as TGTGCCAGCAGCTTGTGGACAGGAATTGGCTACACCTTC. This sequence encodes CASSLWTGIGYTF. The complete variable domain, with remaining parts taken from reference TRBV5-6 and TRBJ1-2, reads DAGVTQSPTHLIKTRGQQVTLRCSPKSGHDTVSWYQQALGQGPQFIFQYYEEEERQRGNFPDRFSGHQFPNYSSELNVNALLLGDSALYLCASSLWTGIGYTFGSGTRLTVV.

V and J are TRBV7-8 and TRBJ1-6, with D perhaps TRBD1 (5 bases). V was shortened by 5 bases and J by 9 bases, with 11 bases between the two germline ends. CDR3 length equals 13 residues. CDR1 is SGHVS and CDR2 is FQNEAQ in the germline V gene. Written as DNA, the CDR3 is TGTGCCAGCAGCGCCACGACAGCTTCACCCCTCCACTTT. Protein sequence: CASSATTASPLHF.

This clone was found a few times. This sequence joins TRBV11-3 and TRBJ2-3; 7 nucleotides match TRBD1. CDR1 and CDR2 (germline): SGHNT, YENEEA. The CDR3 runs to 16 residues. V was pared by 4 bases and J by 2 bases, with 9 bases of the junction left unmatched. The CDR3 bases are TGTGCCAGCAGCTGGACTTCGGGACAGAACACAGATACGCAGTATTTT. Encoded protein: CASSWTSGQNTDTQYF.

This clone was observed a handful of times. The chain uses TRBV2 and TRBJ2-7; 7 nucleotides align to TRBD1. Germline V gives CDR1 SNHLY, CDR2 FYNNEI. The CDR3 has 14 amino acids. Trimming removed 6 bases from V and 0 bases from J; junction bases left unmatched: 5. This CDR3 reads CASRDRARSYEQYF. CDR3 DNA sequence: TGTGCCAGCAGAGACAGGGCCCGCTCCTACGAGCAGTACTTC.

The rearrangement uses TRBV7-2 and TRBJ2-3; 10 bases match TRBD2. V lost 3 bases to trimming and J lost 1 base; unmatched junction nucleotides: 13. Germline V gene lookup returns CDR1 SGHTA and CDR2 FQGNSA. CDR3 length: 19 residues. This chain's CDR3 is CASSLEPPSSGGRTDTQYF. The CDR3 DNA sequence: TGTGCCAGCAGCTTGGAACCCCCCTCTAGCGGGGGCCGCACAGATACGCAGTATTTT.

The gene calls are TRBV6-5 and TRBJ2-7; TRBD2 matches 14 bases. Unmatched junction bases numbered 5, after V lost 6 bases and J lost 4 bases. Germline-derived CDR1 and CDR2 are MNHEY and SVGAGI. The CDR3 is 15 residues long. CDR3 sequence: CASSPTSGRAYEQYF. CDR3 DNA: TGTGCCAGCAGCCCGACTAGCGGGAGGGCTTACGAGCAGTACTTC.

The chain joins TRBV18 to TRBJ1-2; 10 positions agree with TRBD1. This CDR3 region has 15 residues. After removal of 4 bases from V and 7 bases from J, the junction contained 9 bases not matched to a gene. Germline-derived CDR1 and CDR2 are KGHSH and LQKENI. This CDR3 is CASSQDQDRGSGYTF. The CDR3 coding sequence is TGTGCCAGCTCACAGGATCAGGACAGGGGGTCTGGCTACACCTTC.

The V and J genes are TRBV6-5 and TRBJ2-1; maybe TRBD2 (5 bases). Trimming removed 2 bases at V and 6 bases at J, with 14 bases between. Germline loops: CDR1 MNHEY, CDR2 SVGAGI. This CDR3 spans 15 amino acids. DNA of the CDR3: TGTGCCAGCAGTTACGCAGGACTCGAGGTCAATGAGCAGTTCTTC. Translating it yields CASSYAGLEVNEQFF.

This chain joins TRBV6-5 and TRBJ2-2; TRBD1 is a possible D gene (6 bases). Germline V gene lookup returns CDR1 MNHEY and CDR2 SVGAGI. CDR3 length: 16 residues. The ends were cut back, 0 bases at V and 4 bases at J, with 12 bases in the middle. The chain's CDR3 is CASSYSGGSGTGELFF. For the CDR3, the DNA is TGTGCCAGCAGTTACTCTGGGGGCTCGGGCACCGGGGAGCTGTTTTTT.

This clone was recorded a few times. The chain recombines TRBV18 with TRBJ2-7; D possibly corresponds to TRBD1 (6 bases). The V gene's germline CDR1 is KGHSH and CDR2 LQKENI. V was clipped by 4 bases and J by 2 bases, with 15 bases between them. The CDR3 runs 15 residues. The CDR3 coding sequence is TGTGCCAGCTCACTAGGACAGCCCAAGACCTACGAGCAGTACTTC. This sequence encodes CASSLGQPKTYEQYF.

The chain uses TRBV6-5 and TRBJ2-7, with 9 bases fitting TRBD1. The trim removed 6 bases at V and 6 bases at J, leaving 9 bases unmatched. Per germline, CDR1 MNHEY and CDR2 SVGAGI. This CDR3 comprises 14 residues. Written as DNA, the CDR3 is TGTGCCAGCAGGCGCGGGACAGGGCGCGGCGAGCAGTACTTC. Protein sequence: CASRRGTGRGEQYF.

The chain is built from TRBV19 and TRBJ1-6; maybe TRBD1 (6 bases). The CDR3 has 13 amino acids. V was shortened by 6 bases and J by 9 bases, with 12 bases between the two germline ends. Germline CDR1 LNHDA, CDR2 SQIVND (reference sequence). CDR3 residues: CASRDSWGSPLHF. The CDR3 region has the DNA TGTGCCAGTAGGGACAGCTGGGGTTCACCCCTCCACTTT. The complete variable domain, with remaining parts taken from reference TRBV19 and TRBJ1-6, reads DGGITQSPKYLFRKEGQNVTLSCEQNLNHDAMYWYRQDPGQGLRLIYYSQIVNDFQKGDIAEGYSVSREKKESFPLTVTSAQKNPTAFYLCASRDSWGSPLHFGNGTRLTVT.

The genes are TRBV5-1 and TRBJ2-1; 12 nucleotides align to TRBD2. CDR1 and CDR2 (germline): SGHRS, YFSETQ. J was trimmed by 6 bases and V by 5 bases; bases with no gene match: 21. This CDR3 spans 20 amino acids. Here the CDR3 DNA reads TGCGCCAGCAGGCCAGGACTAGCGGGGATAATTCTTACCGAGGGCAATGAGCAGTTCTTC. It codes for CASRPGLAGIILTEGNEQFF.

The chain employs TRBV30 and TRBJ1-1, with 9 positions matching TRBD1. The germline V gene has CDR1 GTSNPN and CDR2 SVGIG (reference sequence). The CDR3 is made up of 16 amino acids. The J segment lost 4 bases and the V segment lost 2 bases, leaving 11 bases of the junction unmatched. The CDR3 coding sequence is TGTGCCTGGAGTACGTCCTACAGGGGGCGCCCCACTGAAGCTTTCTTT. This translates into CAWSTSYRGRPTEAFF.

The chain has TRBV28 and TRBJ2-1, with TRBD1 matching over 7 bases. This CDR3 is 13 amino acids long. Per germline, CDR1 MDHEN and CDR2 SYDVKM. With 2 bases clipped from V and 9 bases from J, the junction kept 4 bases outside the gene matches. In DNA form, the CDR3 reads TGTGCCAGCAGTTTAGTCTGGGACAGTGAGCAGTTCTTC. Translation gives CASSLVWDSEQFF. The full variable domain, in which reference TRBV28 and TRBJ2-1 provide the parts outside the CDR3, is DVKVTQSSRYLVKRTGEKVFLECVQDMDHENMFWYRQDPGLGLRLIYFSYDVKMKEKGDIPEGYSVSREKKERFSLILESASTNQTSMYLCASSLVWDSEQFFGPGTRLTVL.

The CDR3 loop is CASSLTGNTGELFF. The CDR3 coding sequence is TGTGCCAGCAGTTTGACAGGGAACACCGGGGAGCTGTTTTTT. The rearrangement links TRBV27 to TRBJ2-2; tentative D call: TRBD1 (6 bases). Germline lookup yields CDR1 MNHEY and CDR2 SMNVEV (reference sequence). The V end was cut by 3 bases, the J end by 1 base, with 6 bases between. This CDR3 comprises 14 residues.